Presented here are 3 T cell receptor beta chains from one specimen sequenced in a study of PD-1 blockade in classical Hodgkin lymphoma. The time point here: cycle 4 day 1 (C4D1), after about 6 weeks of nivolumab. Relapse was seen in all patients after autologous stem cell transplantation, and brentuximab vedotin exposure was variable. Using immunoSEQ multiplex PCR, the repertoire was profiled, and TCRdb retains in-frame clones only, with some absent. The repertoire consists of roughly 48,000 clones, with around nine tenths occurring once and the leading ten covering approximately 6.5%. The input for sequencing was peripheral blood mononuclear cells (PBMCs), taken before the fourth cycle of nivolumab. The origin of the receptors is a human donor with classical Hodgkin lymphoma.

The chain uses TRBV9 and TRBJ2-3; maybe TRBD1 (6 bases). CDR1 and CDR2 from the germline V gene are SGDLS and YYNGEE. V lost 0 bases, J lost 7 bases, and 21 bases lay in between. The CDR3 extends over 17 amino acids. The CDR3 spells CASSVVPAGGQINTQYF. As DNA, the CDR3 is TGTGCCAGCAGCGTAGTCCCCGCCGGTGGACAGATCAATACGCAGTATTTT.

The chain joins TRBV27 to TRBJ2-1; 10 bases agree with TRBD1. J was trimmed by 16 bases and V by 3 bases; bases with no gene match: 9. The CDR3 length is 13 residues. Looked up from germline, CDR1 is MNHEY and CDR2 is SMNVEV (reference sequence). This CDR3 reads CASSFIPGQGIFF. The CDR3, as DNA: TGTGCCAGCAGTTTCATACCGGGACAGGGGATATTCTTC.

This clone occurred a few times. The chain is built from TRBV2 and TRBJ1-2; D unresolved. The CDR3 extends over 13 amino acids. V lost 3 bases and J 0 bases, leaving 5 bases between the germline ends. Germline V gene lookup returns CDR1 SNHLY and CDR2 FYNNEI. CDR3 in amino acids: CASSDASNYGYTF. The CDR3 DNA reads TGTGCCAGCAGTGATGCCTCTAACTATGGCTACACCTTC.